Each of the 10 T cell receptor beta chains below was sequenced from the same sample in a study of T cells in Graves' hyperthyroidism and ophthalmopathy. Amplification of TCR beta CDR3 regions used RNA as the template. Carried out on the TCR CDR3, a first-round RT-PCR used the HTBI primer set. Via MiXCR, TCRdb re-called the multiplex PCR reads, giving one row per CDR3 protein. The table has 800,000 or so distinct CDR3 sequences, roughly 37% seen once. Sequencing was performed on blood. These receptors all stem from a man aged 18 to 30 with Graves' hyperthyroidism.

The J gene is TRBJ2-2, the V gene TRBV7-8, with 7 nucleotides matching TRBD1. The V gene end was trimmed by 5 bases and the J gene end by 5 bases; junction bases not matched to a gene: 8. Germline assignment: CDR1 SGHVS and CDR2 FQNEAQ. This CDR3 contains 15 residues. CDR3 DNA: TGTGCCAGCAGCCGACAGGGTATAAGGACCGGGGAGCTGTTTTTT. Translation gives CASSRQGIRTGELFF.

This clonotype was counted many times. The rearrangement joins TRBV15 to TRBJ2-7; D ambiguous. The CDR3 runs to 12 residues. V lost 5 bases and J lost 0, with 5 bases in between. Per germline, CDR1 LNHNV and CDR2 YYDKDF (reference sequence). Here the CDR3 DNA reads TGTGCCACCAGCCTGGACTCCTACGAGCAGTACTTC. It encodes CATSLDSYEQYF.

The chain couples TRBV7-9 to TRBJ1-2; perhaps TRBD1 as D (5 bases). The CDR3 covers 14 residues. Looked up from germline, CDR1 is SEHNR and CDR2 is FQNEAQ (reference sequence). The V and J ends lost 1 base and 6 bases respectively, with 12 bases between them. CDR3 protein: CASSLVSGSDGYTF. CDR3 sequence (DNA): TGTGCCAGCAGCTTAGTATCAGGGTCGGATGGCTACACCTTC. Full variable domain (rest looked up from reference TRBV7-9 and TRBJ1-2): DTGVSQNPRHKITKRGQNVTFRCDPISEHNRLYWYRQTLGQGPEFLTYFQNEAQLEKSRLLSDRFSAERPKGSFSTLEIQRTEQGDSAMYLCASSLVSGSDGYTFGSGTRLTVV.

The sample holds many counts of this clonotype. The CDR3 nucleotides read TGCAGCGTTGGTGGGCGATTCGGAGAGACCCAGTACTTC. Translated: CSVGGRFGETQYF. The chain employs TRBV29-1 and TRBJ2-5, with no clear D. CDR1 and CDR2 from the germline V gene are SQVTM and ANQGSEA. The CDR3 runs to 13 residues. V lost 4 bases, J lost 4 bases, and 13 bases lay in between.

Points on this clonotype: The junction shows a germline mismatch at one end, possibly a read error. This rearrangement joins TRBV29-1 to TRBJ1-2, with 7 bases fitting TRBD1. The CDR3 loop spans 10 amino acids. Germline assignment: CDR1 SQVTM and CDR2 ANQGSEA. The CDR3 coding sequence is TGCAGCGTCCAAGGACAGGCTGTCGCGTTC. It encodes CSVQGQAVAF.

Ten or more counts support this clonotype. The chain uses TRBV12-3 or TRBV12-4 and TRBJ2-2, with D unclear. Trimming cost V 3 bases and J 7 bases, with 6 bases left between them. There are 12 residues in the CDR3. The CDR3, as DNA: TGTGCCAGCAGTTTTCGGGTCGGGGAGCTGTTTTTT. Its protein is CASSFRVGELFF.

As for this clonotype: A read error may produce the germline difference seen at one junction end. Written as DNA, the CDR3 is TGTGCCAGCAGTTACTCGTGGCTAGCGGGAGTTACCGGGGAGCTGTTTTTT. Residues: CASSYSWLAGVTGELFF. V gene TRBV10-3 combines with J gene TRBJ2-2, with 10 bases that match TRBD2. The CDR3 is 17 amino acids. Germline-derived CDR1 and CDR2 are ENHRY and SYGVKD.

The rearrangement uses TRBV4-1 and TRBJ2-7, with D perhaps TRBD1 (5 bases). Trimming took off 1 base at V and 2 bases at J, with 12 bases between the two ends. This CDR3 region has 15 residues. Germline CDR1 MGHRA, CDR2 YSYEKL. The CDR3 nucleotides read TGCGCCAGCAGCCAAGGTGAGGACACCACCTACGAGCAGTACTTC. This codes for CASSQGEDTTYEQYF.

A few counts support this clonotype. This CDR3 is CASSEGGQGFGEQFF. As DNA, the CDR3 is TGTGCCAGCAGTGAGGGGGGACAGGGGTTCGGTGAGCAGTTCTTC. The chain uses TRBV2 and TRBJ2-7; TRBD1 agrees at 10 bases. The closer fit of TRBJ2-1 to the DNA end suggests the J call may be wrong. In germline, CDR1 is SNHLY, CDR2 FYNNEI. The CDR3 has 15 residues.

This clonotype was detected many times. This chain uses TRBV7-9 with TRBJ1-6; TRBD1 is a possible D gene (6 bases). Germline V gene lookup returns CDR1 SEHNR and CDR2 FQNEAQ (reference sequence). This CDR3 is built from 14 residues. Trimming stripped 4 bases from V and 7 bases from J, with 11 bases between. The CDR3 is CASSSTGSNSPLHF. In DNA, the CDR3 is TGTGCCAGCAGCTCGACAGGTTCCAATTCACCCCTCCACTTT.